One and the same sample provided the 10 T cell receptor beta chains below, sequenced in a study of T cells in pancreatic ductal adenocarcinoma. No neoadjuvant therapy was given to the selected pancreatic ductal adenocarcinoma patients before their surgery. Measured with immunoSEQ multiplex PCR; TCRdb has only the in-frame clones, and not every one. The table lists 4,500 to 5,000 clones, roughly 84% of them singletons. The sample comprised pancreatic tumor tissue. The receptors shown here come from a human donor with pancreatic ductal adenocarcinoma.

This chain's CDR3 is CASSLEGTIQPQHF. CDR3 DNA: TGTGCCAGCAGCTTGGAAGGGACCATTCAGCCCCAGCATTTT. The V gene is TRBV5-5, the J gene TRBJ1-5, with D tentatively TRBD1 (5 bases). This CDR3 is built from 14 residues. CDR1 and CDR2 from the germline V gene are SGHKS and YYEKEE (reference sequence). Trimming took off 0 bases at V and 6 bases at J, with 10 bases between the two ends.

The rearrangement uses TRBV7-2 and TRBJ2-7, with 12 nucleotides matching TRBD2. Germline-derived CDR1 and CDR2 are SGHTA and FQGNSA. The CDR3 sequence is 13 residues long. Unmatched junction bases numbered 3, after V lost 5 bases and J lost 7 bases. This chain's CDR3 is CASSPLAGGEQYF. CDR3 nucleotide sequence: TGTGCCAGCAGCCCCCTAGCGGGGGGGGAGCAGTACTTC.

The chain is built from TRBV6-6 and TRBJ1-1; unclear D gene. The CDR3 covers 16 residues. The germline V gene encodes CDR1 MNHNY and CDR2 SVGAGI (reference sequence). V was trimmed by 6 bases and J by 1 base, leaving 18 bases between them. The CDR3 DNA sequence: TGTGCCAGCAGCCTACCCGAGGCGGGGAAGAACACTGAAGCTTTCTTT. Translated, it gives CASSLPEAGKNTEAFF.

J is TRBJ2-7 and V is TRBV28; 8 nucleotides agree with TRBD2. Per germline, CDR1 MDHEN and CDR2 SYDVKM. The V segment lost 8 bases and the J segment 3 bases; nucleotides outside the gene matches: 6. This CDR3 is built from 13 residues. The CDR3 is CASRGGANYEQYF. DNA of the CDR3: TGTGCCAGCCGGGGGGGCGCGAACTACGAGCAGTACTTC.

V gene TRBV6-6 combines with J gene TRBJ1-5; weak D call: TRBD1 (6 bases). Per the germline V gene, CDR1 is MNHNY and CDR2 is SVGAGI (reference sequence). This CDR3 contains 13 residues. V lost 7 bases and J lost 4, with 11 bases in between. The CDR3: CASTTGSNQPQHF. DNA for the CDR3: TGTGCCAGCACAACAGGGAGTAATCAGCCCCAGCATTTT.

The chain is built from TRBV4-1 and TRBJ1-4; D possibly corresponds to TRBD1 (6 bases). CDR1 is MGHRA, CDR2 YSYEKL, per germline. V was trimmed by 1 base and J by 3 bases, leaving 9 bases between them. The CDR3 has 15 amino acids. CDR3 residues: CASSQGSGANEKLFF. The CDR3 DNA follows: TGCGCCAGCAGCCAAGGTTCAGGGGCTAATGAAAAACTGTTTTTT.

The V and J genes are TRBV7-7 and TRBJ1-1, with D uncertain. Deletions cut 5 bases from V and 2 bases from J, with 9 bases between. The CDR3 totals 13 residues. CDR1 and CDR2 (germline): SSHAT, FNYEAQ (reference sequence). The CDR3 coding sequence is TGTGCCAGCAGCCCCGGGTTAAACACTGAAGCTTTCTTT. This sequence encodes CASSPGLNTEAFF.

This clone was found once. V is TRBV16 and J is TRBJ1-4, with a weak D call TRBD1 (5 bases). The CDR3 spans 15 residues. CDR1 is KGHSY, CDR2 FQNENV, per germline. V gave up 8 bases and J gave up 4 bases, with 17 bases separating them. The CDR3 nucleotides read TGTGCCAGCCTGCCCGAGGGGCTGGGTAATGAAAAACTGTTTTTT. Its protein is CASLPEGLGNEKLFF.

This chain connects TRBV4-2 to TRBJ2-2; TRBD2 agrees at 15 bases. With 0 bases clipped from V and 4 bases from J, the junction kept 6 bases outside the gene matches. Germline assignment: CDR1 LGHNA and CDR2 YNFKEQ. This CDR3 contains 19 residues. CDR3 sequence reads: CASSQDLRGLAGGTGELFF. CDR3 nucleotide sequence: TGTGCCAGCAGCCAAGATCTCCGGGGACTAGCGGGGGGCACCGGGGAGCTGTTTTTT.

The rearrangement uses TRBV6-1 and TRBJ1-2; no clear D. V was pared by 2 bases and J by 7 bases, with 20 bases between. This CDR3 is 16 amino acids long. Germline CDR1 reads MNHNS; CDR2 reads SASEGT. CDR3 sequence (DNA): TGTGCCAGCAGTGAACCCTCCACGGCCGGGGTAACTGGCTACACCTTC. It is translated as CASSEPSTAGVTGYTF.